Presented here are 19 T cell receptor beta chains from one specimen sequenced in a study of cytomegalovirus exposure and HLA in healthy donors. Use of 60 Vbeta and 13 Jbeta primers characterized the PCR. Profiled with immunoSEQ multiplex PCR; TCRdb holds only in-frame clones, not every one. The table includes 210,000 or so clones, around 80% detected once. Specimen: PBMCs. The receptors were gathered from a man aged 35 to 55 in good health and CMV-seronegative.

This clone has just one count. The chain carries TRBV18 and TRBJ1-1; D unclear. The CDR3 length is 15 residues. The germline gives CDR1 KGHSH, CDR2 LQKENI. V shed 3 bases and J shed 1 base, with 12 bases lying between them. CDR3 protein: CASSPREYPNTEAFF. The CDR3, as DNA: TGTGCCAGCTCACCGAGGGAGTACCCGAACACTGAAGCTTTCTTT.

This clone was seen only a few times. This chain uses TRBV7-3 with TRBJ2-6, with D perhaps matching TRBD1 (5 bases). Trimming cost V 2 bases and J 0 bases, with 8 bases left between them. The CDR3 covers 16 residues. Germline CDR1 SGHTA, CDR2 FQGTGA. For the CDR3, the DNA is TGTGCCAGCAGCTTAGGGGCAGGCTCTGGGGCCAACGTCCTGACTTTC. This encodes CASSLGAGSGANVLTF. Using reference TRBV7-3 and TRBJ2-6 for the parts outside the CDR3, the full variable domain is GAGVSQTPSNKVTEKGKYVELRCDPISGHTALYWYRQSLGQGPEFLIYFQGTGAADDSGLPNDRFFAVRPEGSVSTLKIQRTERGDSAVYLCASSLGAGSGANVLTFGAGSRLTVL.

V is TRBV15 and J is TRBJ1-4; 10 bases agree with TRBD1. Germline V gene data show CDR1 as LNHNV and CDR2 as YYDKDF (reference sequence). The V segment lost 4 bases and the J segment 4 bases; nucleotides outside the gene matches: 12. The CDR3 totals 18 residues. The CDR3 is CATSTAGTGARGNEKLFF. The CDR3 DNA is TGTGCCACCAGCACAGCCGGGACAGGGGCCCGTGGTAATGAAAAACTGTTTTTT. Full variable domain (missing parts from reference TRBV15 and TRBJ1-4): DAMVIQNPRYQVTQFGKPVTLSCSQTLNHNVMYWYQQKSSQAPKLLFHYYDKDFNNEADTPDNFQSRRPNTSFCFLDIRSPGLGDTAMYLCATSTAGTGARGNEKLFFGSGTQLSVL.

This chain links TRBV9 with TRBJ2-7; 9 positions match TRBD2. The CDR3 is 14 amino acids. Germline V gene lookup returns CDR1 SGDLS and CDR2 YYNGEE. Unmatched junction bases numbered 3, after V lost 2 bases and J lost 3 bases. The CDR3 sequence is CASSVTSGDYEQYF. DNA for the CDR3: TGTGCCAGCAGCGTGACTAGCGGAGACTACGAGCAGTACTTC.

The chain employs TRBV19 and TRBJ1-2; D is unclear. The CDR3 consists of 14 residues. V gave up 7 bases and J gave up 8 bases, with 20 bases separating them. The germline gives CDR1 LNHDA, CDR2 SQIVND (reference sequence). This chain's CDR3 is CASTSSEVVGGYTF. CDR3 sequence (DNA): TGTGCCAGTACCTCAAGTGAGGTGGTAGGCGGCTACACCTTC.

The chain carries TRBV7-6 and TRBJ1-4; D perhaps matches TRBD1 (6 bases). The CDR3 consists of 16 residues. CDR1 is SGHVS and CDR2 is FNYEAQ in the germline V gene. V was cut by 3 bases and J by 6 bases, with 17 bases left in between. The CDR3 nucleotides are TGTGCCAGCAGCTTCGACGGGGGGGCTTGGGATGAAAAACTGTTTTTT. This translates into CASSFDGGAWDEKLFF.

The J gene is TRBJ1-5, the V gene TRBV15; 10 bases are a match to TRBD1. V shed 5 bases and J 4 bases; nucleotides not matched to a gene: 8. CDR3 length: 16 residues. CDR1 is LNHNV and CDR2 is YYDKDF in the germline V gene (reference sequence). Written as DNA, the CDR3 is TGTGCCACCAGCCCGGCCCGGGGACAGGGGAATCAGCCCCAGCATTTT. It encodes CATSPARGQGNQPQHF.

The gene calls are TRBV9 and TRBJ2-2; D may be TRBD1 (6 bases). Per germline, CDR1 SGDLS and CDR2 YYNGEE. The V end lost 0 bases, the J end lost 4 bases, and 7 bases lay between the germline ends. The CDR3 covers 14 residues. This CDR3 reads CASSVGQATGELFF. As DNA, the CDR3 is TGTGCCAGCAGCGTAGGACAGGCCACCGGGGAGCTGTTTTTT.

This rearrangement joins TRBV9 to TRBJ2-1; TRBD2 agrees at 7 bases. With 1 base clipped from V and 1 base from J, the junction kept 5 bases outside the gene matches. The CDR3 runs to 16 residues. Germline CDR1 is SGDLS and CDR2 is YYNGEE. The CDR3 sequence is CASSVTGLESYNEQFF. The CDR3 DNA reads TGTGCCAGCAGCGTAACAGGACTAGAATCCTACAATGAGCAGTTCTTC.

This clone has a handful of counts. The genes are TRBV9 and TRBJ2-1; TRBD2 matches at 8 bases. The CDR3 has 18 residues. Trimming at V came to 4 bases and at J to 7 bases, leaving 19 bases not matched to a gene. Germline V gives CDR1 SGDLS, CDR2 YYNGEE. CDR3 region: CASSYPGGSGEHGNEQFF. In DNA, the CDR3 is TGTGCCAGCAGCTACCCTGGGGGTAGCGGGGAACATGGGAATGAGCAGTTCTTC.

As DNA, the CDR3 is TGTGCCAGCGGAGCTTGGGATGAGGGAATTGGGGAAAAACTGTTTTTT. As protein: CASGAWDEGIGEKLFF. V gene TRBV5-6 combines with J gene TRBJ1-4; unclear D gene. The CDR3 runs 16 residues. Germline CDR1 reads SGHDT; CDR2 reads YYEEEE. Trimming removed 7 bases at V and 8 bases at J, with 24 bases between.

V and J are TRBV28 and TRBJ2-7; tentative D call: TRBD1 (5 bases). CDR1 is MDHEN and CDR2 is SYDVKM in the germline V gene. Trimming cost V 11 bases and J 7 bases, with 24 bases left between them. CDR3 size: 14 residues. CDR3 residues: CASSRGALKGEQYF. CDR3 coding DNA: TGTGCCTCCTCCCGTGGCGCTCTAAAGGGGGAGCAGTACTTC. Filled out from reference TRBV28 and TRBJ2-7, the complete variable domain reads DVKVTQSSRYLVKRTGEKVFLECVQDMDHENMFWYRQDPGLGLRLIYFSYDVKMKEKGDIPEGYSVSREKKERFSLILESASTNQTSMYLCASSRGALKGEQYFGPGTRLTVT.

The V call is TRBV7-2, the J call TRBJ2-1; 13 nucleotides agree with TRBD2. CDR1 SGHTA and CDR2 FQGNSA come from the germline V gene. The CDR3 is 16 amino acids. V was pared by 5 bases and J by 5 bases, with 6 bases of the junction left unmatched. CDR3 in DNA: TGTGCCAGCAGCATACTAGCGGGGGGGCTCCACAATGAGCAGTTCTTC. This encodes CASSILAGGLHNEQFF.

This clone has only one observation. This chain links TRBV7-8 with TRBJ1-1; D perhaps matches TRBD1 (5 bases). The CDR3 has 15 residues. V was clipped by 1 base and J by 0 bases, with 9 bases between them. Germline CDR1 and CDR2: SGHVS and FQNEAQ. CDR3 residues: CASSLGTGMNTEAFF. CDR3 DNA: TGTGCCAGCAGCTTAGGCACAGGAATGAACACTGAAGCTTTCTTT.

The chain couples TRBV2 to TRBJ1-1; D is possibly TRBD1 (5 bases). Germline V gene lookup returns CDR1 SNHLY and CDR2 FYNNEI. Trimming removed 6 bases at V and 0 bases at J, with 14 bases between. This CDR3 spans 15 amino acids. CDR3 nucleotides: TGTGCCAGCAGCAAACAGGACCTTATGAACACTGAAGCTTTCTTT. Protein sequence: CASSKQDLMNTEAFF.

Here the CDR3 reads CASPDRSGNTIYF. CDR3 nucleotides: TGTGCCAGCCCTGACAGGAGTGGAAACACCATATATTTT. J is TRBJ1-3 and V is TRBV7-9, with D perhaps matching TRBD1 (6 bases). Looked up from germline, CDR1 is SEHNR and CDR2 is FQNEAQ (reference sequence). The V end was cut by 8 bases, the J end by 3 bases, with 11 bases between. The CDR3 covers 13 residues.

The chain joins TRBV11-2 to TRBJ1-3; possible D gene TRBD1, 6 bases. The CDR3 is made up of 16 amino acids. Germline CDR1 reads SGHAT; CDR2 reads FQNNGV. Trimming took off 8 bases at V and 0 bases at J, with 17 bases between the two ends. The CDR3 nucleotides read TGTGCCAGCTGGGGAAGAGGGACAACCTCTGGAAACACCATATATTTT. Protein sequence: CASWGRGTTSGNTIYF.

The chain recombines TRBV5-6 with TRBJ2-5; D might be TRBD2 (6 bases). Germline loops: CDR1 SGHDT, CDR2 YYEEEE. The CDR3 contains 17 residues. Between the trimmed V and J ends, which lost 2 bases and 1 base, there was a span of 18 bases. The DNA for the CDR3 is TGTGCCAGCAGCTTCAGAGTTGCGAAGCGGGTCCAAGAGACCCAGTACTTC. This gives the protein CASSFRVAKRVQETQYF.

This clone was seen just once. The DNA for the CDR3 is TGTGCCAGCAGCTTGGCCCCGGGACAGGGAACCGCGGAACTGTTTTTT. This sequence encodes CASSLAPGQGTAELFF. This sequence joins TRBV5-8 and TRBJ1-4; 9 bases align to TRBD1. The CDR3 totals 16 residues. CDR1 is SGHTS, CDR2 YDEGEE, per germline. J lost 12 bases, V lost 0 bases, and 12 bases had no gene match. Full variable domain (remainder filled in from reference TRBV5-8 and TRBJ1-4): EAGVTQSPTHLIKTRGQQATLRCSPISGHTSVYWYQQALGLGLQFLLWYDEGEERNRGNFPPRFSGRQFPNYSSELNVNALELEDSALYLCASSLAPGQGTAELFFGSGTQLSVL.